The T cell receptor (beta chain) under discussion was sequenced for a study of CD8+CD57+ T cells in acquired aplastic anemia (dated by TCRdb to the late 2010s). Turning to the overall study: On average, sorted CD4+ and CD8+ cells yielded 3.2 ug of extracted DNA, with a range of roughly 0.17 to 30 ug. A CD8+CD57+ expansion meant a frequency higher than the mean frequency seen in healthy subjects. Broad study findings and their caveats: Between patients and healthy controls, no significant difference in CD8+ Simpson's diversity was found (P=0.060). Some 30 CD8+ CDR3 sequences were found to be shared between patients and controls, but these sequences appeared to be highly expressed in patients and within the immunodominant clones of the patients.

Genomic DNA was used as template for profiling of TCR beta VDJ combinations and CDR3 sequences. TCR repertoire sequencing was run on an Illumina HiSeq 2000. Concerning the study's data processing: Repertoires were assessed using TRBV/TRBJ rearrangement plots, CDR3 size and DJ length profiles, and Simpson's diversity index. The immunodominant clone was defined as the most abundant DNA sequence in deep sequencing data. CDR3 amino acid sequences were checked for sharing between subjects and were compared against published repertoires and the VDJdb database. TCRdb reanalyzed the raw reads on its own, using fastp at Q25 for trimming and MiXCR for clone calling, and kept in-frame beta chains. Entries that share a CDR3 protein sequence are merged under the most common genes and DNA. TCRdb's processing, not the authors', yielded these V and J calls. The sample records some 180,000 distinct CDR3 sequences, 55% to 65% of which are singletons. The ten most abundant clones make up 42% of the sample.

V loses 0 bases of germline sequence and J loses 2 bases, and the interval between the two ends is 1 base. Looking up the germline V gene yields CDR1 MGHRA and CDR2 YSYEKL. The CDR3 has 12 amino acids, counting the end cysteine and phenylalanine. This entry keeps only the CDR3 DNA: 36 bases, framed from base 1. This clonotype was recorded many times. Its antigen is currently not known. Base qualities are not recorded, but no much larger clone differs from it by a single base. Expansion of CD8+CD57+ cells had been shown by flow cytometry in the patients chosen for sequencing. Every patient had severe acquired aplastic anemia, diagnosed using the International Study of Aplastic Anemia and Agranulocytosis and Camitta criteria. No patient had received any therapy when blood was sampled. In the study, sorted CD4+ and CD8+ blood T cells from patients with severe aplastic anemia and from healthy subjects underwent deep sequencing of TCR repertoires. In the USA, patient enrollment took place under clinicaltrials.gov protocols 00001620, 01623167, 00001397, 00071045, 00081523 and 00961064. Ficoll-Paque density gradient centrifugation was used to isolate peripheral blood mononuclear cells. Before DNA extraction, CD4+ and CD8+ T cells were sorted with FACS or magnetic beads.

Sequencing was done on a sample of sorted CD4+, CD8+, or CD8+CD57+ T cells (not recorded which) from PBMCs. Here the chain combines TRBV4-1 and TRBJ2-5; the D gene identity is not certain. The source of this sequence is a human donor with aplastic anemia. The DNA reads TGCGCCAGCAGCCAAGATCAAGAGACCCAGTACTTC. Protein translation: CASSQDQETQYF.